This TCR beta chain was recovered during a study of shared T cell receptors in the human thymus. The assay was immunoSEQ multiplex PCR, and TCRdb's table has in-frame clones only and misses some. This table has over 650,000 clones, more than 75% appearing once. The CDR3 length is 14 residues. The germline V gene has CDR1 GTSNPN and CDR2 SVGIG (reference sequence). In addition, the sample was reused for a study of human thymus T cells. This second study notes: Donors consisted of healthy Finnish infants (having corrective surgery for congenital heart defects). Corrective heart surgery yielded the resections from which the thymus tissue came. The authors found apparently biased V and J gene usage in thymic and blood repertoires. Among unrelated individuals, related research reported thymic repertoires that overlapped highly.

The sample consisted of thymocytes. This sequence joins TRBV30 and TRBJ2-5; TRBD2 aligns across 7 bases. Near its end, the DNA agrees better with TRBJ2-7, so the J call may be wrong. This TCR derives from a boy younger than two with a congenital heart defect. Here the CDR3 reads CAWRSGTNPYEQYF. The CDR3 region has the DNA TGTGCCTGGAGATCCGGGACTAACCCCTACGAGCAGTACTTC.